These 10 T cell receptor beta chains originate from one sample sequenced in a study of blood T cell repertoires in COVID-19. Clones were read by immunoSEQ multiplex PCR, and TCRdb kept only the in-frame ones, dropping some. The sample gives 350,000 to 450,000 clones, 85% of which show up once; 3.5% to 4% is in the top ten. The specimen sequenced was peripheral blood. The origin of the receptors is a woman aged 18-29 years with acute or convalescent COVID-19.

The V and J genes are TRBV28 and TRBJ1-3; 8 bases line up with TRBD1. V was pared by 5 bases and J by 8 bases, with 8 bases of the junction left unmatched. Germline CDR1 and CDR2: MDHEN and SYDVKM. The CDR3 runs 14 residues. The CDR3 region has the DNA TGTGCCAGCAGTCAACGACAGGGGTTATACACCATATATTTT. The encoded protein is CASSQRQGLYTIYF.

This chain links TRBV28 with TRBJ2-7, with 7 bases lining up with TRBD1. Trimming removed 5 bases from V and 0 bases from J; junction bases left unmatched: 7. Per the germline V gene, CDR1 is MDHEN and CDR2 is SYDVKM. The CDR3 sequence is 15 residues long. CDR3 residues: CASSRPGQSSYEQYF. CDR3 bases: TGTGCCAGCAGTAGACCGGGACAGAGCTCCTACGAGCAGTACTTC. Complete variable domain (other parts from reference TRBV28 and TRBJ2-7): DVKVTQSSRYLVKRTGEKVFLECVQDMDHENMFWYRQDPGLGLRLIYFSYDVKMKEKGDIPEGYSVSREKKERFSLILESASTNQTSMYLCASSRPGQSSYEQYFGPGTRLTVT.

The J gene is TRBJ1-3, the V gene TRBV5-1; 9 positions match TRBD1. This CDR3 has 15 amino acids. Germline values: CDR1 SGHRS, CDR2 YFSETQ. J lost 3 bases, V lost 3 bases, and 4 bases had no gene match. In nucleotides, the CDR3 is TGCGCCAGCAGCTGGTGGACAGGGGATGGAAACACCATATATTTT. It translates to CASSWWTGDGNTIYF.

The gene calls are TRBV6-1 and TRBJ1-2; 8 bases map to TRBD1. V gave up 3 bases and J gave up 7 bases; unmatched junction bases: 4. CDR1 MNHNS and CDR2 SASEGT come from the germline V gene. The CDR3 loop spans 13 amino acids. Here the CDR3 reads CASSETGEGGYTF. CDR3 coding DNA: TGTGCCAGCAGTGAGACAGGGGAGGGTGGCTACACCTTC.

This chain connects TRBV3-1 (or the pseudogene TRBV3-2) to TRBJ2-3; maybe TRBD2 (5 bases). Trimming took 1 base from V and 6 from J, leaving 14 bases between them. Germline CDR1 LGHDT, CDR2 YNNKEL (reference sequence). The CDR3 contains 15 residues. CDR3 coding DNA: TGTGCCAGCAGCCAAGGTGCTAGCCTTAGTGATACGCAGTATTTT. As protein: CASSQGASLSDTQYF.

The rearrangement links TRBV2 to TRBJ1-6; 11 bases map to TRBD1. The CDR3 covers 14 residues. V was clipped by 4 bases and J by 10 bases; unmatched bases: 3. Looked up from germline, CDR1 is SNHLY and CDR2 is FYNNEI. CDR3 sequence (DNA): TGTGCCAGCAGTGTCGGGACAGGGGGGTCACCCCTCCACTTT. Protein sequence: CASSVGTGGSPLHF.

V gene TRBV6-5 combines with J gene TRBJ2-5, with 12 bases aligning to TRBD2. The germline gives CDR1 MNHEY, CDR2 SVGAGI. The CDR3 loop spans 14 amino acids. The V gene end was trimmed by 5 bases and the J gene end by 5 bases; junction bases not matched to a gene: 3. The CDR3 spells CASSLAGGRETQYF. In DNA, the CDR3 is TGTGCCAGCAGTCTAGCGGGAGGGCGCGAGACCCAGTACTTC.

The CDR3 DNA reads as TGTGCCAGCAGTTTATCGACAGAGATTCACCAAGAGACCCAGTACTTC. Encoded protein: CASSLSTEIHQETQYF. V gene TRBV28 combines with J gene TRBJ2-5, with D tentatively TRBD1 (5 bases). CDR1 is MDHEN and CDR2 is SYDVKM in the germline V gene. CDR3 size: 16 residues. The ends were cut back, 1 base at V and 0 bases at J, with 12 bases in the middle.

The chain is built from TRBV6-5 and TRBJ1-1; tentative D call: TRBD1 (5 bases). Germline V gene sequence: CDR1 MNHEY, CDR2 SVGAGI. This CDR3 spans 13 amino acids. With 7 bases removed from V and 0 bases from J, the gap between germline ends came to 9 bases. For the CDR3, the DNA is TGTGCCAGCAAGGGACTTCTGAACACTGAAGCTTTCTTT. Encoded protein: CASKGLLNTEAFF.

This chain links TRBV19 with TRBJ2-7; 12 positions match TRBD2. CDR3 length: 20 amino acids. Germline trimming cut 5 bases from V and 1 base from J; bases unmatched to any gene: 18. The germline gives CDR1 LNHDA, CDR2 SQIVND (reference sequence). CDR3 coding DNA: TGTGCCAGTAGTGACAGGCGGCGAGCTAGCGGGAGGGCCGATTCCTACGAGCAGTACTTC. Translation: CASSDRRRASGRADSYEQYF.